The TCR beta chain under discussion was sequenced for a study of blood T cell repertoires in COVID-19. Study-wide background: The cDNA or gDNA used as material had been derived from T cells, B-cell-depleted T cells, or PBMCs.

In Seattle, patients joined the study during active infection and were tracked longitudinally. J lost 1 base, V lost 4 bases, and 4 bases had no gene match. There are 15 residues in the CDR3. Germline loops: CDR1 SGHTA, CDR2 FQGTGA. Assay: immunoSEQ multiplex PCR; the TCRdb copy retains only in-frame clones and omits some. The sample records nearly 25,000 clones, about four fifths being singletons. Sequences were obtained from peripheral blood. The TCR originated in a man between 45 and 60 years old with COVID-19, enrolled during active disease. The chain couples TRBV7-3 to TRBJ2-5; 9 positions agree with TRBD2. The chain's CDR3 is CASSSGTSSQETQYF. The DNA for the CDR3 is TGTGCCAGCAGCTCCGGGACTAGCAGCCAAGAGACCCAGTACTTC.